This T cell receptor beta chain appears in the sequencing data of a study of cytotoxic CD8 clonotypes in ibrutinib-treated CLL. Turning to the study itself: Investigators reported about 24 partial and 2 complete responses; after median around 68 months, approximately 15 patients remained remitted and about twelve progressed. Each sample contained, on average, approximately 230,000 productive templates and nearly 95,000 productive rearrangements.

On this clone: No antigen is known for it.

V was clipped by 5 bases and J by 4 bases; unmatched bases: 15. Per the germline V gene, CDR1 is MDHEN and CDR2 is SYDVKM. This CDR3 is 17 amino acids long. Whole-study findings and limits: Clonality went higher at ibrutinib response and then dropped back toward baseline at progression.

Data came from immunoSEQ multiplex PCR; TCRdb stores just in-frame clones and leaves some out. The top ten hold under 2.5% of the sample, which has 150,000 to 200,000 clones, 81% seen once. This TCR derives from a human donor with chronic lymphocytic leukemia. This chain links TRBV28 with TRBJ1-1, with TRBD1 identical over 8 bases. The sample was PBMCs, taken after 12 months of ibrutinib treatment. The CDR3 DNA sequence: TGTGCCAGCAGTCCCGGACAGGGCCGCCCCTGGTCCACTGAAGCTTTCTTT. Translated: CASSPGQGRPWSTEAFF.